Listed below are T cell receptor beta chains from one sample, sequenced in a study of shared clonotypes between healthy human individuals. Assay used: immunoSEQ multiplex PCR; TCRdb lists only in-frame clones, some missing. The sample has 2,100,000 or so clones; almost 96% are singletons. Sample: naive CD4+ T cells sorted from blood. These receptors came from a young man in good health. CDR3s leave out the opening cysteine and the closing phenylalanine or tryptophan.

>TRBV25-1
ASRKDANYGYT
>TRBV12-5
ASGFTGGRDTQY
>TRBV18
ASSPRGGDNEQF
>TRBV9
ASSVLAGGIGEQF
>TRBV6-5
ASSYRLAGDSDTQY
>TRBV5-1
ASSLSGGGPSEQY
>TRBV5-1
ASSLTGSVTANTGELF
>TRBV7-2
ASSFPQDRGRSAEAF
>TRBV5-1
ASSPRGVSTYEQY
>TRBV19
ASSIRGSLENTIY
>TRBV21-1
ASSKGIQGNQPQH
>TRBV4-1
ASSQETGGVTSLYGYT
>TRBV29-1
SVGASPYIDTQY
>TRBV29-1
SAAVGTEAF
>TRBV27
ASSFQGNTEAF
>TRBV5-4
ASSLFGAYNEQF
>TRBV28
ASSPDERTKLF
>TRBV18
ASSPPARVGQPQH
>TRBV11-2
ASSFWTGTDTQY
>TRBV7-6
ASSRDPGAADTQY
>TRBV2
ASSRVGVSNEQF
>TRBV19
ASSHRLAGGIRGETQY
>TRBV2
ASKAYGPSSYEQY
>TRBV13
ASSRRTANTEAF
>TRBV27
ASLNSPLH
>TRBV5-6
ASSFGTGTSGANVLT
>TRBV28
ASSYTRIGGAETQY
>TRBV6-5
ASSYSRVITNEKLF
>TRBV18
ASSPRQGDSTDTQY
>TRBV27
ASRTRRGPGANVLT
>TRBV5-1
ASSPEGGPYNEQF
>TRBV6-5
ASSFGLGTDTQY
>TRBV5-6
ASSRDRDQPQH
>TRBV2
ASSEALSPYLHEQY
>TRBV29-1
SAGLAGQASLY
>TRBV19
ASSIHVRTGVETQY
>TRBV2
ASSGQGAQPQH
>TRBV10-1
ASSESSGGPLYNEQF
>TRBV10-3
AISSDPAGGYEQY
>TRBV9
ASSVGQGVTTEAF
>TRBV2
ASSRDRFTPDGYT
>TRBV6-5
ASRRGMAGGIRQY
>TRBV5-6
ASSLAWDRAYEQY
>TRBV2
ASSERLAGHLGSETQY
>TRBV27
ASSLRGFGEKLF
>TRBV28
ASSPPGRNTEAF
>TRBV6-5
ASSYREQGFEQY
>TRBV27
ASTIAGGEQY
>TRBV4-1
ASSQVMLTDSNQPQH
>TRBV18
ASSPRTPNTGELF
>TRBV7-9
ASSTKGREGEKLF
>TRBV6-6
ASSRQQNPNTEAF
>TRBV10-3
AISPTAINQPQH
>TRBV5-1
ASSLPSGIMHF
>TRBV23-1
ASSQRGQPQH
>TRBV6-5
ASRPDFGVNSPLH
>TRBV19
ASSIVGSSGNTIY